The present TCR beta chain was sequenced within a study of glioma-infiltrating T cells after dendritic cell vaccination. This clone was picked up one time. The antigen remains undetermined. Broader study findings: Only a small number of patients had complete blood and tumor samples.

Indicated time point: after dendritic cell vaccination, including at tumor progression/relapse. Profiling relied on immunoSEQ multiplex PCR, and the TCRdb table lists in-frame clones only, not all of them. This table has roughly 50,000 clones, approximately 89% appearing once. This receptor was identified in a human donor with glioblastoma. The material sequenced was blood, taken after dendritic cell vaccination.

CDR3 loop: CASSGISGNYGYTF. The DNA for the CDR3 is TGTGCCAGCAGCGGAATCAGCGGAAACTATGGCTACACCTTC. The genes are TRBV9 and TRBJ1-2; D uncertain. Germline lookup yields CDR1 SGDLS and CDR2 YYNGEE. The V end lost 3 bases, the J end lost 2 bases, and 11 bases lay between the germline ends. The CDR3 extends over 14 amino acids.